Below are 23 T cell receptor beta chains sequenced from a single sample in a study of blood T cell repertoires in COVID-19. Produced via immunoSEQ multiplex PCR; TCRdb's table is partial and in-frame only. This table has roughly 280,000 clones, 90% appearing once. The sequencing sample was made of PBMCs or T cells enriched from blood (not recorded which). The receptors originated from a woman in her twenties or thirties with acute COVID-19.

This chain links TRBV18 with TRBJ2-7; no definite D call. This CDR3 is 15 amino acids long. With 3 bases removed from V and 0 bases from J, the gap between germline ends came to 12 bases. Germline CDR1 is KGHSH and CDR2 is LQKENI. The CDR3 DNA reads as TGTGCCAGCTCACCTGGTAGCACCGACTCCTACGAGCAGTACTTC. Its translation: CASSPGSTDSYEQYF.

The gene calls are TRBV3-1 (or the pseudogene TRBV3-2) and TRBJ2-5, with 10 bases aligning to TRBD2. The CDR3 has 16 amino acids. CDR1 and CDR2 (germline): LGHDT, YNNKEL (reference sequence). V was pared by 6 bases and J by 2 bases, with 9 bases of the junction left unmatched. CDR3 protein: CASRRTSGLSQETQYF. In nucleotides, the CDR3 is TGTGCCAGCAGGCGGACTAGCGGACTTTCTCAAGAGACCCAGTACTTC.

V gene TRBV6-5 combines with J gene TRBJ2-1; 11 bases are a match to TRBD2. J gave up 6 bases and V 4 bases, and 5 bases lay outside the gene matches. Germline V gene sequence: CDR1 MNHEY, CDR2 SVGAGI. The CDR3 loop spans 15 amino acids. The DNA for the CDR3 is TGTGCCAGCAGTTCTAGCGGGAGGCGGGCCAATGAGCAGTTCTTC. This encodes CASSSSGRRANEQFF.

The chain is built from TRBV28 and TRBJ2-7; D might be TRBD2 (6 bases). This CDR3 region has 14 residues. Germline loops: CDR1 MDHEN, CDR2 SYDVKM. The V and J ends lost 7 bases and 4 bases respectively, with 17 bases between them. The CDR3, as DNA: TGTGCCAGCACCGTCGGGGGATCAGGGTACGAGCAGTACTTC. This translates into CASTVGGSGYEQYF.

This clone has a single count. The chain couples TRBV5-4 to TRBJ2-7, with 10 bases fitting TRBD2. This CDR3 spans 16 amino acids. Trimming cost V 4 bases and J 2 bases; bases outside gene matches: 9. Per the germline V gene, CDR1 is SGHNT and CDR2 is YYREEE (reference sequence). The CDR3 spells CASSPVVTSGTYEQYF. The CDR3 nucleotides read TGTGCCAGCAGCCCCGTCGTCACTAGCGGGACCTACGAGCAGTACTTC.

V and J are TRBV27 and TRBJ2-7, with D perhaps TRBD1 (5 bases). Germline V gene sequence: CDR1 MNHEY, CDR2 SMNVEV (reference sequence). This CDR3 has 14 amino acids. Trimming shortened V by 3 bases and J by 3 bases, and 12 bases separated the two germline ends. The CDR3 nucleotides are TGTGCCAGCAGTTTCGATGACAGCGTCTACGAGCAGTACTTC. Translated: CASSFDDSVYEQYF.

The V and J genes are TRBV30 and TRBJ2-7, with 9 nucleotides matching TRBD2. The germline CDR1 and CDR2 sequences are GTSNPN and SVGIG (reference sequence). This CDR3 is built from 15 residues. After removal of 1 base from V and 1 base from J, the junction contained 5 bases not matched to a gene. The CDR3 sequence: CAWSDPAGGSYEQYF. CDR3 nucleotides: TGTGCCTGGAGTGATCCAGCGGGAGGATCCTACGAGCAGTACTTC.

The J gene is TRBJ2-7, the V gene TRBV9; 11 bases line up with TRBD2. CDR1 and CDR2 (germline): SGDLS, YYNGEE. This CDR3 is 16 amino acids long. The V gene end was trimmed by 0 bases and the J gene end by 7 bases; junction bases not matched to a gene: 9. The CDR3 DNA sequence: TGTGCCAGCAGCGTAGGAACTAGCGGGGGCGAGTGGGAGCAGTACTTC. This codes for CASSVGTSGGEWEQYF.

The chain combines TRBV6-5 with TRBJ2-7; D is unresolved. The CDR3 contains 14 residues. Germline CDR1 reads MNHEY; CDR2 reads SVGAGI. Trimming left V 9 bases short and J 1 base short, with 16 bases between. This chain's CDR3 is CASTKLTGSYEQYF. The CDR3 coding sequence is TGTGCCAGTACAAAACTTACGGGTTCCTACGAGCAGTACTTC.

The CDR3 loop reads CAITNTTSGISWTQYF. The CDR3 DNA follows: TGTGCCATCACTAATACGACTAGCGGAATCTCCTGGACGCAGTATTTT. This chain uses TRBV10-3 with TRBJ2-3, with 9 bases that match TRBD2. Germline V gene data show CDR1 as ENHRY and CDR2 as SYGVKD. J lost 9 bases, V lost 7 bases, and 17 bases had no gene match. The CDR3 is made up of 16 amino acids.

V is TRBV4-1 and J is TRBJ2-7; 14 bases line up with TRBD2. After removal of 1 base from V and 7 bases from J, the junction contained 15 bases not matched to a gene. Germline V CDR1 and CDR2: MGHRA, YSYEKL. CDR3 length equals 19 residues. The CDR3 is CASSQGQPGLAGVDLEQYF. The DNA of the CDR3 is TGCGCCAGCAGCCAAGGGCAGCCGGGACTAGCGGGAGTCGATTTAGAGCAGTACTTC.

This clone was detected once. The chain joins TRBV5-8 to TRBJ2-1, with D possibly being TRBD1 (5 bases). V gave up 0 bases and J gave up 6 bases, with 25 bases separating them. CDR1 SGHTS and CDR2 YDEGEE come from the germline V gene. CDR3 length equals 19 residues. DNA of the CDR3: TGTGCCAGCAGCTTGGCTTACGGATCGGGCAGGGTTATTAGCAATGAGCAGTTCTTC. Translated: CASSLAYGSGRVISNEQFF.

This chain joins TRBV4-2 and TRBJ1-2, with TRBD1 as a possible D gene (6 bases). This CDR3 comprises 15 residues. Germline V gene lookup returns CDR1 LGHNA and CDR2 YNFKEQ. V lost 2 bases, J lost 6 bases, and 16 bases lay in between. The CDR3 protein is CASSQPLANRDGYTF. The CDR3 nucleotides read TGTGCCAGCAGCCAACCCCTAGCCAACAGGGATGGCTACACCTTC.

This clone was counted once. The CDR3 DNA follows: TGTGCCAGCAGTTTGTTCTCAGTTCCGGAGACCCAGTACTTC. This encodes CASSLFSVPETQYF. V and J are TRBV27 and TRBJ2-5; D ambiguous. CDR1 is MNHEY, CDR2 SMNVEV, per germline (reference sequence). V lost 3 bases, J lost 5 bases, and 13 bases lay in between. The CDR3 spans 14 residues.

The genes are TRBV9 and TRBJ2-3, with TRBD2 matching over 15 bases. This CDR3 region has 18 residues. V trimming: 0 bases; J trimming: 5 bases; junction bases outside the gene matches: 7. Germline V gives CDR1 SGDLS, CDR2 YYNGEE. DNA for the CDR3: TGTGCCAGCAGCGTAGATCCCGTGGGACTAGCGGGAGGAGATACGCAGTATTTT. It specifies CASSVDPVGLAGGDTQYF.

The CDR3 DNA is TGCGCCAGCAGCTTTGCCGGGACAGGGGGCTCCTACGAGCAGTACTTC. Protein sequence: CASSFAGTGGSYEQYF. The genes are TRBV5-1 and TRBJ2-7; 11 bases are shared with TRBD1. Trimming removed 2 bases from V and 0 bases from J; junction bases left unmatched: 4. The CDR3 is made up of 16 amino acids. The germline V gene has CDR1 SGHRS and CDR2 YFSETQ. The full variable domain, rest sourced from reference TRBV5-1 and TRBJ2-7, is KAGVTQTPRYLIKTRGQQVTLSCSPISGHRSVSWYQQTPGQGLQFLFEYFSETQRNKGNFPGRFSGRQFSNSRSEMNVSTLELGDSALYLCASSFAGTGGSYEQYFGPGTRLTVT.

The rearrangement links TRBV7-9 to TRBJ2-1; the D gene is possibly TRBD2 (5 bases). Germline V gives CDR1 SEHNR, CDR2 FQNEAQ (reference sequence). The CDR3 covers 17 residues. Trimming shortened V by 1 base and J by 0 bases, and 13 bases separated the two germline ends. DNA of the CDR3: TGTGCCAGCAGCTTAGATCTAGCCCCGAGCTCCTACAATGAGCAGTTCTTC. This gives the protein CASSLDLAPSSYNEQFF.

The chain couples TRBV6-5 to TRBJ2-1; D is ambiguous. CDR1 MNHEY and CDR2 SVGAGI come from the germline V gene. This CDR3 has 15 residues. The V gene lost 8 bases and the J gene lost 0 bases, with 14 bases spanning the gap. The CDR3 sequence is CASDPGFSSYNEQFF. CDR3 sequence (DNA): TGTGCCAGCGACCCAGGATTTAGCTCCTACAATGAGCAGTTCTTC.

This clone was seen more than once but under ten times. The gene calls are TRBV14 and TRBJ2-7; TRBD1 aligns across 10 bases. Trimming cost V 4 bases and J 0 bases; bases outside gene matches: 3. The CDR3 totals 15 residues. Germline-derived CDR1 and CDR2 are SGHDN and FVKESK. The CDR3, as DNA: TGTGCCAGCAGCCCATGGACAGGGGGCTCCTACGAGCAGTACTTC. Its translation is CASSPWTGGSYEQYF.

V gene TRBV9 combines with J gene TRBJ2-1; 12 nucleotides agree with TRBD2. The J segment lost 2 bases and the V segment lost 1 base, leaving 4 bases of the junction unmatched. Per the germline V gene, CDR1 is SGDLS and CDR2 is YYNGEE. The CDR3 has 17 residues. The CDR3, as DNA: TGTGCCAGCAGCGTATCCGGGACTAGCGGGCCCTACAATGAGCAGTTCTTC. It specifies CASSVSGTSGPYNEQFF.

CDR3 DNA: TGTGCCAGCAGCACCCGGACAGGCGTCTATAATTCACCCCTCCACTTT. Protein product: CASSTRTGVYNSPLHF. The chain employs TRBV21-1 and TRBJ1-6; the table names TRBD1, a call not compared with the DNA. TRBV21-1 is a pseudogene segment. The CDR3 is 16 amino acids.

This chain connects TRBV13 to TRBJ2-1; the match to TRBD2 covers 13 bases. The CDR3 loop spans 18 amino acids. Germline lookup yields CDR1 PRHDT and CDR2 FYEKMQ (reference sequence). The J segment lost 5 bases and the V segment lost 5 bases, leaving 12 bases of the junction unmatched. The CDR3 here is CASSRSGTSGIFNNEQFF. CDR3 coding DNA: TGTGCCAGCAGCAGAAGCGGGACTAGCGGGATTTTTAACAATGAGCAGTTCTTC.

V and J are TRBV13 and TRBJ1-1; TRBD1 might be the D (5 bases). Germline assignment: CDR1 PRHDT and CDR2 FYEKMQ (reference sequence). The V end lost 7 bases, the J end lost 4 bases, and 13 bases lay between the germline ends. CDR3 size: 13 residues. The CDR3 nucleotides read TGTGCCAGCACCCCCGGCGGGGGCACTGAAGCTTTCTTT. It is translated as CASTPGGGTEAFF. Full variable domain (rest looked up from reference TRBV13 and TRBJ1-1): AAGVIQSPRHLIKEKRETATLKCYPIPRHDTVYWYQQGPGQDPQFLISFYEKMQSDKGSIPDRFSAQQFSDYHSELNMSSLELGDSALYFCASTPGGGTEAFFGQGTRLTVV.